A single sample gave rise to the 8 T cell receptor beta chains below, sequenced in a study of T cell repertoires in cytomegalovirus infection. TCRdb reprocessed the reads via MiXCR and lists one record per CDR3 protein. Here the sample spans approximately 200,000 distinct CDR3 sequences, 22% being singletons. The sequencing input was CD8+ T cells from PBMCs. The receptors stem from a human donor in good health (CMV status not recorded). Some clones in this sample may be carry-over from other donors' samples.

This clonotype occurred a few times. The V call is TRBV20-1, the J call TRBJ2-1, with 8 nucleotides matching TRBD2. Germline CDR1 reads DFQATT; CDR2 reads SNEGSKA (reference sequence). After removal of 5 bases from V and 8 bases from J, the junction contained 11 bases not matched to a gene. CDR3 length equals 14 residues. CDR3 sequence reads: CSAERLASGYEQFF. CDR3 in DNA: TGCAGTGCTGAAAGACTAGCGAGCGGCTATGAGCAGTTCTTC.

This clonotype was detected ten times or more. The chain has TRBV7-8 and TRBJ2-3; D is undetermined. The CDR3 extends over 12 amino acids. The germline gives CDR1 SGHVS, CDR2 FQNEAQ. Trimming removed 2 bases from V and 6 bases from J, with 6 bases in between. The DNA for the CDR3 is TGTGCCAGCAGCTTAAGCGCTGATACGCAGTATTTT. Translating gives CASSLSADTQYF.

Only a few counts were recorded for this clonotype. The rearrangement joins TRBV28 to TRBJ1-1, with TRBD1 as a possible D gene (5 bases). Germline V gene lookup returns CDR1 MDHEN and CDR2 SYDVKM. Trimming stripped 3 bases from V and 4 bases from J, with 12 bases between. The CDR3 runs 14 residues. Here the CDR3 reads CASSLGFGGTEAFF. In DNA form, the CDR3 reads TGTGCCAGCAGTTTGGGTTTCGGGGGCACTGAAGCTTTCTTT.

CDR3: CASSWLPGLTTDTQYF. The CDR3 DNA sequence: TGTGCCAGCAGTTGGCTCCCGGGACTAACCACAGATACGCAGTATTTT. V gene TRBV28 combines with J gene TRBJ2-3; TRBD2 aligns across 7 bases. The V gene's germline CDR1 is MDHEN and CDR2 SYDVKM. This CDR3 comprises 16 residues. Trimming took 4 bases from V and 2 from J; bases not matched to a gene: 9.

The CDR3 DNA reads as TGTGCCAGCAGGGGGGACTTATACGAGCAGTACTTC. Residues: CASRGDLYEQYF. V gene TRBV2 combines with J gene TRBJ2-7; TRBD2 might be the D (6 bases). Germline V gene lookup returns CDR1 SNHLY and CDR2 FYNNEI. V was pared by 6 bases and J by 4 bases, with 10 bases between. The CDR3 length is 12 residues.

This clonotype was picked up many times. This chain uses TRBV12-3 or TRBV12-4 with TRBJ2-5, with no clear D. This CDR3 has 13 amino acids. V shed 6 bases and J shed 5 bases, with 13 bases lying between them. This chain's CDR3 is CASRASFQETQYF. The CDR3 DNA is TGTGCCAGCAGAGCGTCCTTCCAGGAGACCCAGTACTTC.

CDR3 sequence: CASSYEPGEFTYEQYF. CDR3 DNA: TGTGCCAGCAGTTACGAACCGGGGGAGTTTACCTACGAGCAGTACTTC. The V gene is TRBV6-1, the J gene TRBJ2-7; a possible D gene is TRBD2 (6 bases). CDR3 size: 16 residues. V shed 5 bases and J shed 2 bases, with 19 bases lying between them. Germline CDR1 reads MNHNS; CDR2 reads SASEGT.

The CDR3 sequence: CASSLSVTTEAFF. The CDR3 bases are TGTGCCAGCAGTTTGTCGGTTACCACTGAAGCTTTCTTT. The J gene is TRBJ1-1, the V gene TRBV28; no clear D. The ends were cut back, 3 bases at V and 4 bases at J, with 9 bases in the middle. The CDR3 sequence is 13 residues long. Germline loops: CDR1 MDHEN, CDR2 SYDVKM. Using reference TRBV28 and TRBJ1-1 for the parts outside the CDR3, the full variable domain is DVKVTQSSRYLVKRTGEKVFLECVQDMDHENMFWYRQDPGLGLRLIYFSYDVKMKEKGDIPEGYSVSREKKERFSLILESASTNQTSMYLCASSLSVTTEAFFGQGTRLTVV.